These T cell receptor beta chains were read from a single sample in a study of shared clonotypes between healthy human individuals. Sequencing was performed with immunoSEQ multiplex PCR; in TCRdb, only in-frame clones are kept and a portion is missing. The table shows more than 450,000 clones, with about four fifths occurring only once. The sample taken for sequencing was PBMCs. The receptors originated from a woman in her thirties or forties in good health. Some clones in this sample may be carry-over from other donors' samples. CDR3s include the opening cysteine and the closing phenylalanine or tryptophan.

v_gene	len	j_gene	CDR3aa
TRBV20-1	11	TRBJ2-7	CSAKNRDYHPF
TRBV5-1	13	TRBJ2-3	CASGGLSTDTQYF
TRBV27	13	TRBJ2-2	CASSRTDTGELFF
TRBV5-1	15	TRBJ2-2	CASSLVAPNTGELFF
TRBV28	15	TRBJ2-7	CASLKIPGRRYEQYF
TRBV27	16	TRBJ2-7	CASRSFRGRKPYEQYF
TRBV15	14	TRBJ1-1	CATSRDLEDTEAFF
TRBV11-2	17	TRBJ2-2	CASSSPRGPTATGELFF
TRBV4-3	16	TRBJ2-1	CASSQDLAGAYNEQFF
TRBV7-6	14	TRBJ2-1	CASSQGGTGNEQFF
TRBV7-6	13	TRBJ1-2	CASSTQGFGGYTF
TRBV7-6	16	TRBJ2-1	CASRLGLAEGGNEQFF
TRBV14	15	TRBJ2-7	CASSRYRGGPYEQYF
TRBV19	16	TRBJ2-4	CASRATGGFAKNIQYF
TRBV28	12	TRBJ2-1	CASSLDREGQFF
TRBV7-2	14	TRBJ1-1	CASSLAHGNTEAFF
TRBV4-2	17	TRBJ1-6	CASSQVLGAGAGSPLHF
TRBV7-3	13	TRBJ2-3	CASSRGSTDTQYF
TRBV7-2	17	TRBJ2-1	CASSLGRWTGAYNEQFF
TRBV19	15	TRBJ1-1	CASSIARTGRTEAFF
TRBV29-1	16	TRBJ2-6	CSVALWRDSGANVLTF
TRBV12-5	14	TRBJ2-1	CASGPSGMGSEQFF